This T cell receptor beta chain originates from a study of siplizumab effects on memory and regulatory T cells. Notes on the study in general: Reactions containing siplizumab showed mappable alloreactive CD4+ clones averaging approximately 74% Treg-derived, versus roughly 30% in controls. Naive T cells were seen as more diverse than memory cells and as major alloresponse contributors. Under siplizumab, alloreactive sequences traced to unstimulated CD4+ memory cells were significantly reduced.

Per individual sample, about 97,000 TCR templates were assayed. Clones were read by immunoSEQ multiplex PCR, and TCRdb kept only the in-frame ones, dropping some. The sample has 100,000 or so clones, 92% seen once. Of note for this clone: Its antigen remains unidentified.

V lost 8 bases and J 7 bases, leaving 11 bases between the germline ends. CDR1 MNHNY and CDR2 SVGAGI come from the germline V gene (reference sequence). This CDR3 is built from 12 residues. The sample taken for sequencing was Tregs sorted from blood. The sequence derives from a human donor in good health. The J gene is TRBJ1-4, the V gene TRBV6-6, with a possible D match to TRBD1 (5 bases). CDR3 coding DNA: TGTGCCAGCCGGGGGTATAGTGAAAAACTGTTTTTT. This gives the protein CASRGYSEKLFF.